The 14 T cell receptor beta chains listed next were all sequenced from one sample in a study of graft-versus-host responses after intestinal transplantation (dated by TCRdb to the early 2020s). Their recognized antigens are unknown. Library method: the immunoSEQ multiplex PCR assay. TCRdb mirrors the immuneACCESS table, restricted to in-frame sequences. Some clones are absent from its copies; in checked studies, under half trace to an unresolved V gene, and the reason for the others is unknown. Present in this sample are 96,000 or so clones, 92% of which were seen just once. Together, the top ten hold around 0.15% of the sample. Sample time point, as interpreted from the label and publication: cells obtained before transplantation from donor or recipient. The sample in question was unstimulated CD4+ T cells sorted from spleen or lymph node cells, obtained before intestinal transplant. Receptor source: a human donor who received an intestinal transplant.

This clone was detected once. The chain employs TRBV11-3 and TRBJ1-1; the D gene is possibly TRBD1 (5 bases). The CDR3 runs to 16 residues. Germline-derived CDR1 and CDR2 are SGHNT and YENEEA. Trimming removed 0 bases from V and 3 bases from J, with 14 bases in between. CDR3 in DNA: TGTGCCAGCAGCTTAGAGCCGCTGGGGGGGGACACTGAAGCTTTCTTT. It encodes CASSLEPLGGDTEAFF.

This rearrangement joins TRBV6-6 to TRBJ1-2; D remains unclear. Between the trimmed V and J ends, which lost 2 bases and 4 bases, there was a span of 8 bases. Germline-derived CDR1 and CDR2 are MNHNY and SVGAGI (reference sequence). The CDR3 length is 13 residues. The CDR3 spells CASSYGSAYGYTF. The CDR3 DNA follows: TGTGCCAGCAGTTACGGCAGCGCCTATGGCTACACCTTC.

This chain joins TRBV1 and TRBJ1-4; the table's D call TRBD1 went unverified against the DNA. TRBV1 is listed as a pseudogene. CDR3 length: 14 residues. CDR3 DNA: TGCACCAGCCCACAGGGCAGTCGAAATGAAAAACTGTTTTTT. This translates into CTSPQGSRNEKLFF.

The gene calls are TRBV5-4 and TRBJ2-7, with a possible D match to TRBD1 (6 bases). V shed 4 bases and J shed 1 base, with 9 bases lying between them. CDR1 and CDR2 (germline): SGHNT, YYREEE (reference sequence). This CDR3 is 13 amino acids long. The CDR3 region has the DNA TGTGCCAGCAGCCCGGGACATTCCTACGAGCAGTACTTC. The encoded protein is CASSPGHSYEQYF.

This clone was seen once. The rearrangement joins TRBV15 to TRBJ1-2; 9 positions match TRBD1. This CDR3 region has 14 residues. V trimming: 5 bases; J trimming: 8 bases; junction bases outside the gene matches: 9. Per germline, CDR1 LNHNV and CDR2 YYDKDF (reference sequence). CDR3 residues: CATSPQGAKGGYTF. The CDR3 DNA reads TGTGCCACCAGCCCACAGGGGGCTAAAGGAGGCTACACCTTC.

This chain joins TRBV10-2 and TRBJ1-2, with unresolved D. The germline gives CDR1 WSHSY, CDR2 SAAADI. Trimming took 8 bases from V and 3 from J, leaving 13 bases between them. The CDR3 is 13 amino acids. The CDR3 DNA reads as TGCGCCAGCGGGGTAGGGAGGGACTATGGCTACACCTTC. This codes for CASGVGRDYGYTF.

Concerning this clone itself: Other DNA variants within this sample encode the same CDR3. This chain links TRBV5-1 with TRBJ2-5; TRBD2 agrees at 13 bases. The CDR3 loop spans 16 amino acids. Germline V CDR1 and CDR2: SGHRS, YFSETQ. The V and J ends lost 4 bases and 5 bases, in that order; junction bases with no gene match: 8. CDR3 region: CASSLRTSGGEETQYF. In nucleotides, the CDR3 is TGCGCCAGCAGCCTCCGGACTAGCGGGGGAGAGGAGACCCAGTACTTC.

The rearrangement uses TRBV4-1 and TRBJ2-1; 12 positions agree with TRBD2. Losses at the gene ends were 4 bases for V and 7 bases for J; bases not matched to a gene: 5. CDR3 length: 15 residues. Germline lookup yields CDR1 MGHRA and CDR2 YSYEKL. CDR3 sequence: CASSPTSGRGNEQFF. CDR3 DNA sequence: TGCGCCAGCAGCCCGACTAGCGGGAGAGGGAATGAGCAGTTCTTC.

In this sample, this clone turned up a few times. The chain employs TRBV27 and TRBJ2-7; 7 bases are shared with TRBD1. The J segment lost 1 base and the V segment lost 5 bases, leaving 14 bases of the junction unmatched. From germline, CDR1 is MNHEY and CDR2 SMNVEV (reference sequence). The CDR3 has 17 amino acids. The CDR3: CASSKRSTGVNSYEQYF. CDR3 bases: TGTGCCAGCAGTAAACGCTCAACAGGGGTCAATTCCTACGAGCAGTACTTC.

The V and J genes are TRBV4-2 and TRBJ1-5, with D maybe TRBD1 (5 bases). The CDR3 contains 15 residues. The germline V and J ends were trimmed by 0 bases and 1 base, with 7 bases remaining between them. CDR1 and CDR2 (germline): LGHNA, YNFKEQ. The DNA for the CDR3 is TGTGCCAGCAGCCAAGATCACAGGAGCAATCAGCCCCAGCATTTT. Translating it yields CASSQDHRSNQPQHF.

The chain joins TRBV30 to TRBJ1-2; TRBD1 is a possible D gene (6 bases). CDR1 and CDR2 (germline): GTSNPN, SVGIG (reference sequence). Trimming stripped 0 bases from V and 8 bases from J, with 13 bases between. The CDR3 covers 13 residues. As DNA, the CDR3 is TGTGCCTGGAGTGTCAGGGGTAGTGGGGGCTACACCTTC. It encodes CAWSVRGSGGYTF. Full variable domain (rest looked up from reference TRBV30 and TRBJ1-2): SQTIHQWPATLVQPVGSPLSLECTVEGTSNPNLYWYRQAAGRGLQLLFYSVGIGQISSEVPQNLSASRPQDRQFILSSKKLLLSDSGFYLCAWSVRGSGGYTFGSGTRLTVV.

The chain recombines TRBV5-4 with TRBJ2-5; 7 nucleotides align to TRBD2. There are 15 residues in the CDR3. Unmatched junction bases numbered 9, after V lost 3 bases and J lost 4 bases. CDR1 and CDR2 (germline): SGHNT, YYREEE (reference sequence). The chain's CDR3 is CASSSQIAGRETQYF. CDR3 DNA sequence: TGTGCCAGCAGCTCCCAGATAGCGGGTCGAGAGACCCAGTACTTC.

This chain uses TRBV13 with TRBJ1-2, with a tentative D call TRBD1 (6 bases). V was trimmed by 5 bases and J by 4 bases, leaving 11 bases between them. Germline V CDR1 and CDR2: PRHDT, FYEKMQ (reference sequence). This CDR3 contains 13 residues. Here the CDR3 reads CASSPDRFYGYTF. The CDR3 DNA reads TGTGCCAGCAGCCCAGACAGGTTCTATGGCTACACCTTC. The whole variable domain, remainder taken from reference TRBV13 and TRBJ1-2, is AAGVIQSPRHLIKEKRETATLKCYPIPRHDTVYWYQQGPGQDPQFLISFYEKMQSDKGSIPDRFSAQQFSDYHSELNMSSLELGDSALYFCASSPDRFYGYTFGSGTRLTVV.

The V call is TRBV6-1, the J call TRBJ2-7; 13 bases agree with TRBD2. The CDR3 is 16 residues long. Germline V gene data show CDR1 as MNHNS and CDR2 as SASEGT. V trimming: 2 bases; J trimming: 3 bases; junction bases outside the gene matches: 4. CDR3 amino acids: CASSEMGLAGNYEQYF. The CDR3, as DNA: TGTGCCAGCAGTGAAATGGGACTAGCGGGAAACTACGAGCAGTACTTC.